Described below is a single T cell receptor beta chain sequence and its context. The antigen remains unidentified. This PCR relied on a set of 60 Vbeta primers and 13 Jbeta primers. TCRdb keeps only in-frame clones here, not all; method: immunoSEQ multiplex PCR. The table has some 200,000 clones, approximately 80% seen once. The sample is drawn from a study of cytomegalovirus exposure and HLA in healthy donors. The length of the CDR3 is 14 residues. V shed 5 bases and J 0 bases; nucleotides not matched to a gene: 3. Germline V CDR1 and CDR2: MNHNS, SASEGT. Findings and limits, study-wide: The classifier, whose performance was assessed in both the original and validation cohorts, reportedly diagnosed cytomegalovirus status with high specificity and sensitivity. Cytomegalovirus association was listed for about 170 TCR beta chains. The authors reported that TCR beta sequences could predict HLA-A and HLA-B alleles. These predictions were accurate for most subjects in the first cohort. Some 16,000 TCR beta sequences were associated with HLA alleles at 0.05 false discovery rate in a later analysis.

V gene TRBV6-1 combines with J gene TRBJ1-1, with 7 nucleotides matching TRBD1. The TCR sequence derives from a boy aged 10-17 years in good health and CMV-seronegative. Sequenced material: PBMCs. DNA of the CDR3: TGTGCCAGCAGTCTGGACAGGCTGAACACTGAAGCTTTCTTT. This encodes CASSLDRLNTEAFF.